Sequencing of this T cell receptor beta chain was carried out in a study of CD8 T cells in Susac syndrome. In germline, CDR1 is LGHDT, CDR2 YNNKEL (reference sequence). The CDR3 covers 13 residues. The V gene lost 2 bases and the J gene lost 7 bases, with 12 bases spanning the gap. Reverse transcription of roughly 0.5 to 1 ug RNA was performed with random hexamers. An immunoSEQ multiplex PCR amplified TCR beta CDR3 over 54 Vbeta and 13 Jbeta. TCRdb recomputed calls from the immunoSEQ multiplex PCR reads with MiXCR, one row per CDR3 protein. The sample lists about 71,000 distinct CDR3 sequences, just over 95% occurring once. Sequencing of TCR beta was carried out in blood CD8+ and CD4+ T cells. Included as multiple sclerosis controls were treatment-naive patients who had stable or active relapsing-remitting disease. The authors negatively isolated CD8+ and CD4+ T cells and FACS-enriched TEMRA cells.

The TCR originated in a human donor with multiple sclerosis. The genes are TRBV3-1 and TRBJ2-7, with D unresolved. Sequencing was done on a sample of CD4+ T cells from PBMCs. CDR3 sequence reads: CASSQLSGGEQYF. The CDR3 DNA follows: TGTGCCAGCAGCCAATTATCAGGCGGTGAGCAGTACTTC.